There are a few counts of the clone carrying this TCR beta chain. Its antigen is not known. This entry is derived from a study of T cell responses to AZD1222 COVID-19 vaccine. Assay: immunoSEQ multiplex PCR; the TCRdb copy retains only in-frame clones and omits some. The sample has about 92,000 clones; roughly 88% are singletons. J gave up 12 bases and V 7 bases, and 10 bases lay outside the gene matches. The CDR3 totals 12 residues. Germline CDR1 reads SQVTM; CDR2 reads ANQGSEA. General observations from the study: The breadth and depth of Spike-specific TCRs increased once two AZD1222 doses had been given. Baseline serostatus was positive in only 5 to 7 AZD1222 recipients.

This receptor was identified in an adult in good health. The rearrangement links TRBV29-1 to TRBJ1-4; 8 nucleotides line up with TRBD1. The specimen was peripheral blood, collected on day 0 of MenACWY control vaccination. The CDR3 DNA reads TGCAGCGGTACCAGGGGGCCGGGTCAACTGTTTTTT. Protein product: CSGTRGPGQLFF.